This T cell receptor (beta chain) was recovered during a study of T-cell memory formation after mild COVID-19. TCRdb re-derived calls from the 5' RACE reads in MiXCR, one entry per CDR3 protein. The repertoire includes about 350,000 distinct CDR3 sequences, 25% to 30% of them detected once, and 13% sits in the top ten. The sample comprised PBMCs or a T cell subset sorted from them (not recorded which). This TCR derives from an adult woman who had mild COVID-19 (a few samples of this study predate the infection). Cell type and time point are not known.

The CDR3 protein is CATSDSTASYEQYF. The CDR3 DNA reads TGTGCCACCAGTGATTCCACAGCGTCCTACGAGCAGTACTTC. The chain uses TRBV24-1 and TRBJ2-7, with unresolved D. The CDR3 length is 14 residues. Trimming took off 2 bases at V and 1 base at J, with 8 bases between the two ends. Germline V gene data show CDR1 as KGHDR and CDR2 as SFDVKD.